The text below deals with one T cell receptor beta chain. Its antigen is as yet unknown. PCR was performed a second time for 7 to 11 cycles using a sample-barcoded 5' primer and a J-beta primer mix. Tags on each cDNA molecule came from a template-switch adaptor with 12 random nucleotides. TCRdb analysed the 5' RACE reads with MiXCR anew, one entry per CDR3 protein. The top ten clones hold roughly 23% of a sample with almost 1 million distinct CDR3 sequences, roughly 50% of them seen once. In each sample, at least 7 million PBMCs were isolated. The record originates from a study of blood T cells in healthy people across ages. Trimming cost V 0 bases and J 2 bases; bases outside gene matches: 8. The CDR3 contains 17 residues. Germline values: CDR1 DFQATT, CDR2 SNEGSKA (reference sequence). The study's findings and limits: Researchers deemed the diversity estimates from one million T cells underestimates. What prevented conclusive comparison of naive and antigen-experienced cells was that PBMCs were unsorted.

This sequence joins TRBV20-1 and TRBJ2-1, with 9 positions matching TRBD2. The sequenced sample consisted of blood. The TCR originated in a woman aged 55-69 years in good health. The CDR3 DNA reads TGCAGTGCTAGAGATCTAAGCGGGAGGTCCCCCTACAATGAGCAGTTCTTC. Translating it yields CSARDLSGRSPYNEQFF.